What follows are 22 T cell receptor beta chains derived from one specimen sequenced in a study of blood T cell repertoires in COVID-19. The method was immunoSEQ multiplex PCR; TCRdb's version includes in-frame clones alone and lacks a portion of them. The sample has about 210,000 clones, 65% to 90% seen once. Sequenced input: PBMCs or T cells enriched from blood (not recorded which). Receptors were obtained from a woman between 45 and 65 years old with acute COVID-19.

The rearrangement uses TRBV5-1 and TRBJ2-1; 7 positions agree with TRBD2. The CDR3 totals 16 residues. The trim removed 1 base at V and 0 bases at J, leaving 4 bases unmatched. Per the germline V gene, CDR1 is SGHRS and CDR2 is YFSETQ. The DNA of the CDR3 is TGCGCCAGCAGCTTGACGACTAGCCCCTCCTACAATGAGCAGTTCTTC. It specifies CASSLTTSPSYNEQFF.

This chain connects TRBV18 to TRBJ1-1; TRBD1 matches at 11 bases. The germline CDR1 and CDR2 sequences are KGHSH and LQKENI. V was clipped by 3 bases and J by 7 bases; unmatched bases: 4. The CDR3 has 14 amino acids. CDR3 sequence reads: CASSPRDRGNEAFF. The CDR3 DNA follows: TGTGCCAGCTCACCCAGGGACAGGGGGAATGAAGCTTTCTTT.

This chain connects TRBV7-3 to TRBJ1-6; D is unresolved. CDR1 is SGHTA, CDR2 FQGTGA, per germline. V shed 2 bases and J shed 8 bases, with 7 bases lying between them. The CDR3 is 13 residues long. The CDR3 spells CASSLHRDSPLHF. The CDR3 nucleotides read TGTGCCAGCAGCTTACACCGAGATTCACCCCTCCACTTT.

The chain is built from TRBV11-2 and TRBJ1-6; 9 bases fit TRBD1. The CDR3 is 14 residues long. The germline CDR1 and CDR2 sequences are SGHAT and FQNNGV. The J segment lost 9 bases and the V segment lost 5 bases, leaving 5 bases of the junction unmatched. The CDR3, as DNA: TGTGCCAGCAGCCCAACAGGGGGCGGTTCACCCCTCCACTTT. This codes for CASSPTGGGSPLHF.

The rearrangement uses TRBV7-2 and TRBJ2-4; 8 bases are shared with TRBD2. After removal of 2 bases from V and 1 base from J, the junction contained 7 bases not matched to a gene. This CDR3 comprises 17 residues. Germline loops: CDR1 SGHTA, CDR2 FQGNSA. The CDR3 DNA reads TGTGCCAGCAGCTTATCGGGGGGGGCGCTCGCCAAAAACATTCAGTACTTC. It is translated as CASSLSGGALAKNIQYF.

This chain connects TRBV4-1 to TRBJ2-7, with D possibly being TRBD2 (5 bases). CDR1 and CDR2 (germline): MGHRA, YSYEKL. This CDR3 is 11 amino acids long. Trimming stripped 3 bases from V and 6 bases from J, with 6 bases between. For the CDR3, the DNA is TGCGCCAGCAGCCAGGGGAGCGAGCAGTACTTC. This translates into CASSQGSEQYF.

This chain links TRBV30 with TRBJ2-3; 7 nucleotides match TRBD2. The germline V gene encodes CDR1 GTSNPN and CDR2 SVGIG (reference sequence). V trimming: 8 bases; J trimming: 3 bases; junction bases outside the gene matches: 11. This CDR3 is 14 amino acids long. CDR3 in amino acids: CASLREGRTDTQYF. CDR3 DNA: TGTGCCAGCCTAAGGGAGGGAAGGACAGATACGCAGTATTTT.

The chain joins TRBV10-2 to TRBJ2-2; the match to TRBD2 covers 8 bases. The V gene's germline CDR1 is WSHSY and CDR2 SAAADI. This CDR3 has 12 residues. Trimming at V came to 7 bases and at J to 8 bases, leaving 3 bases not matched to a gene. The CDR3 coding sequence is TGCGCCAGCACGGGGGGGCCAGGGGAGCTGTTTTTT. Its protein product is CASTGGPGELFF.

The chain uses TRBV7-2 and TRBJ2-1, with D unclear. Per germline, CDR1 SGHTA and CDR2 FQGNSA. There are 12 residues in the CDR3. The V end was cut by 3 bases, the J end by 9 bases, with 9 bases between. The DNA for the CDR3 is TGTGCCAGCAGCTTTGCCCAGTCTGAGCAGTTCTTC. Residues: CASSFAQSEQFF.

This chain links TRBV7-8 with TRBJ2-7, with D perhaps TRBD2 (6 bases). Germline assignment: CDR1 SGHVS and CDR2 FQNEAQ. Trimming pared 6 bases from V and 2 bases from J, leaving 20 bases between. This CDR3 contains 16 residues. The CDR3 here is CASSITGGAITYEQYF. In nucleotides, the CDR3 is TGTGCCAGCAGTATAACGGGCGGGGCCATAACCTACGAGCAGTACTTC.

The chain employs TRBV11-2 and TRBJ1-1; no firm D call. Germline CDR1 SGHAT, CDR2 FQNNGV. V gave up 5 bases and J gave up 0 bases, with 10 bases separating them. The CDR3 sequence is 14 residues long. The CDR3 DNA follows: TGTGCCAGCAGCGCGACCGCGGTGAACACTGAAGCTTTCTTT. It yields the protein CASSATAVNTEAFF.

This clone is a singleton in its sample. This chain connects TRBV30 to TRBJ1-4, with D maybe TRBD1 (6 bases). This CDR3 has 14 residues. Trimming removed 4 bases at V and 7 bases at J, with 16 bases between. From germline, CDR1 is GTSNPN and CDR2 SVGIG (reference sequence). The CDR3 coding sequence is TGTGCCTGGACACAGGGCTTAAGGGGTGAAAAACTGTTTTTT. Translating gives CAWTQGLRGEKLFF.

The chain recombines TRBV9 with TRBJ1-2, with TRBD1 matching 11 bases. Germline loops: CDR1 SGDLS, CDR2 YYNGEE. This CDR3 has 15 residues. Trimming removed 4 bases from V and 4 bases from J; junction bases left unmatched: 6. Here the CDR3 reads CASSSWTGGAYGYTF. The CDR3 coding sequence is TGTGCCAGCAGCTCCTGGACAGGGGGCGCCTATGGCTACACCTTC.

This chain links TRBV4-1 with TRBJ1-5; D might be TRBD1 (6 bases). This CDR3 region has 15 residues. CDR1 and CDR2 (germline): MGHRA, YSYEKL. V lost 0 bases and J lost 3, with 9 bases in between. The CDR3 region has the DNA TGCGCCAGCAGCCAAGAGACAGGAACCAATCAGCCCCAGCATTTT. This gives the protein CASSQETGTNQPQHF.

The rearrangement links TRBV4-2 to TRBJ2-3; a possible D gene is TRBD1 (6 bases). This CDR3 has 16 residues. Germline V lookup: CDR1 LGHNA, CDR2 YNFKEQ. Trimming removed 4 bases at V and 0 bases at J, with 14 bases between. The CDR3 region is CASSPSDRSSTDTQYF. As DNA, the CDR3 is TGTGCCAGCAGCCCCTCGGACAGATCTAGCACAGATACGCAGTATTTT.

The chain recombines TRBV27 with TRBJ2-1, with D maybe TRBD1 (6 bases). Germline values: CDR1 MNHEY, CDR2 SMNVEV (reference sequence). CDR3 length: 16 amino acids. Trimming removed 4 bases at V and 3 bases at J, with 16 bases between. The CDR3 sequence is CASSSSGTPFYNEQFF. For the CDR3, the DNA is TGTGCCAGCAGTTCCTCCGGGACACCATTCTACAATGAGCAGTTCTTC.

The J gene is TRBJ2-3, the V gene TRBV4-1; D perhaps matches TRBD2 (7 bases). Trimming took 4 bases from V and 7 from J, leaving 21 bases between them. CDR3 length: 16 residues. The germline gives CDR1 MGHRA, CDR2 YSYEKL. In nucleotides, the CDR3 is TGCGCCAGCAGCCCGGGGGTTAGCCGGGGGGCAAATACGCAGTATTTT. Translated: CASSPGVSRGANTQYF.

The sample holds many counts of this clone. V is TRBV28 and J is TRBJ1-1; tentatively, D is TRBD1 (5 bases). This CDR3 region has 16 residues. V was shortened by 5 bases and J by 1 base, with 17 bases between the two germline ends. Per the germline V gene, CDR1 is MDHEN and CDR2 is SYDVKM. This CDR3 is CASSPDWGRANTEAFF. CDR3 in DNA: TGTGCCAGCAGTCCCGATTGGGGCAGAGCGAACACTGAAGCTTTCTTT.

DNA for the CDR3: TGTGCCAGCAGTTTATTTATCCTAGCGGGGCCCCCCGGGGAGCTGTTTTTT. Encoded protein: CASSLFILAGPPGELFF. The J gene is TRBJ2-2, the V gene TRBV27; TRBD2 agrees at 9 bases. The CDR3 consists of 17 residues. Per germline, CDR1 MNHEY and CDR2 SMNVEV (reference sequence). J lost 6 bases, V lost 1 base, and 9 bases had no gene match.

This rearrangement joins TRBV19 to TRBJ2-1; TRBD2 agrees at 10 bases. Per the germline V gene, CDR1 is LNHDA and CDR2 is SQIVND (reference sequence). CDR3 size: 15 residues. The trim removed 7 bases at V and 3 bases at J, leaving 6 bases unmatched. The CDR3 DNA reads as TGTGCCAGTACCAGGACTAGCGGTTACTACAATGAGCAGTTCTTC. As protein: CASTRTSGYYNEQFF.

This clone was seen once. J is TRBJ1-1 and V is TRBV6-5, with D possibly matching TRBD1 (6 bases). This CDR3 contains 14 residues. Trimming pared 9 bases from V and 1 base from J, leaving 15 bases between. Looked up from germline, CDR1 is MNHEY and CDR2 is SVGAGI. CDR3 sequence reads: CASQGLLQNTEAFF. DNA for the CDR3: TGTGCCAGTCAGGGGCTCCTGCAGAACACTGAAGCTTTCTTT.

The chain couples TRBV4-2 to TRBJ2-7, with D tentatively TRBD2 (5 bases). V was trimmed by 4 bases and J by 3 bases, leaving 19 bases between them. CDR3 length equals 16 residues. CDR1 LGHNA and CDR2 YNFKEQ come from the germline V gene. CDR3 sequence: CASSPTGSGFLYEQYF. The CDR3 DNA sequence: TGTGCCAGCAGCCCCACGGGGAGCGGATTCCTCTACGAGCAGTACTTC.